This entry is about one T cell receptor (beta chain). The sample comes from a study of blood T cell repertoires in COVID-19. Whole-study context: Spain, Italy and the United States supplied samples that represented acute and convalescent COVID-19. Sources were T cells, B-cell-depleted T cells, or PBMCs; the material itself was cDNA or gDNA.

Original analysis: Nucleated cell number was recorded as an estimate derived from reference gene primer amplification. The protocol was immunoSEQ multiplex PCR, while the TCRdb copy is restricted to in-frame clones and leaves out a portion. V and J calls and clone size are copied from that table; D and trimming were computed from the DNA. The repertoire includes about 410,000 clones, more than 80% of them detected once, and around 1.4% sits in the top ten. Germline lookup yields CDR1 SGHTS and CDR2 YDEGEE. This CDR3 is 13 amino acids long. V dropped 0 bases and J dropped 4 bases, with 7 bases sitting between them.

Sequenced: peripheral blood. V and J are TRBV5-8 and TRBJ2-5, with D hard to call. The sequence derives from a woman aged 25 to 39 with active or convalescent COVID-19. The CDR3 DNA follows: TGTGCCAGCAGCTTGGTGCGGAGAGAGACCCAGTACTTC. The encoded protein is CASSLVRRETQYF.